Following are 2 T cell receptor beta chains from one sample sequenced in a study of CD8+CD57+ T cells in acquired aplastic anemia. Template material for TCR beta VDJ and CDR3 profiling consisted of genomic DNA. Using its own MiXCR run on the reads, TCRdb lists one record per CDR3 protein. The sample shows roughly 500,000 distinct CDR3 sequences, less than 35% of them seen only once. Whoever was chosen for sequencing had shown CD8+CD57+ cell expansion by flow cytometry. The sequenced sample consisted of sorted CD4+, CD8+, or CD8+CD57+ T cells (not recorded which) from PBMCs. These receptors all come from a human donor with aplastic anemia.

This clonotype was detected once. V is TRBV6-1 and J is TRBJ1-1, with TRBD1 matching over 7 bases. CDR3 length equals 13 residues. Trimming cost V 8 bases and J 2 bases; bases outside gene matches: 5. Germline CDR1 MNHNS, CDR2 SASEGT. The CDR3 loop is CASGRQGNTEAFF. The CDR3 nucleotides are TGTGCCAGCGGAAGACAGGGTAACACTGAAGCTTTCTTT.

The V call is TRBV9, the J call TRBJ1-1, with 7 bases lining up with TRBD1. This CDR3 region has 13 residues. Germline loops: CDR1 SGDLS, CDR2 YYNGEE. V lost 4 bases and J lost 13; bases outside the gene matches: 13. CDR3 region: CASSTHPGQKGFF. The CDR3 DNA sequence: TGTGCCAGCAGCACTCACCCGGGACAGAAAGGTTTCTTT.